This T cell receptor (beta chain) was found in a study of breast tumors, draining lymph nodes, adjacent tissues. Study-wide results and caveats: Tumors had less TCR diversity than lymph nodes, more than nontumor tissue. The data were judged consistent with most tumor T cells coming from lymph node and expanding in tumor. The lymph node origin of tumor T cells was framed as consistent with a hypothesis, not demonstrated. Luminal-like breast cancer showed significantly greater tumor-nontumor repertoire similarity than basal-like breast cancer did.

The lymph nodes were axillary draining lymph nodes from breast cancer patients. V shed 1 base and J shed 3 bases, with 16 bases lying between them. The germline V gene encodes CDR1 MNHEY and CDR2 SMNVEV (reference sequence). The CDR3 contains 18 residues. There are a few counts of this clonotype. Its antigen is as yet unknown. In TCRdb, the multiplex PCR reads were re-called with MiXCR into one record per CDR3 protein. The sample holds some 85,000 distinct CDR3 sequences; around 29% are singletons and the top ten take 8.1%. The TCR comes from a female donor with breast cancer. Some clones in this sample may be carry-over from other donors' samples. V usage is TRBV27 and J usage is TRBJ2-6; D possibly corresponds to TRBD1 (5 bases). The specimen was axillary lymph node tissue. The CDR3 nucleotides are TGTGCCAGCAGTTTATGTTTCAGGGTAGTTGTTGGGGCCAACGTCCTGACTTTC. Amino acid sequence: CASSLCFRVVVGANVLTF.